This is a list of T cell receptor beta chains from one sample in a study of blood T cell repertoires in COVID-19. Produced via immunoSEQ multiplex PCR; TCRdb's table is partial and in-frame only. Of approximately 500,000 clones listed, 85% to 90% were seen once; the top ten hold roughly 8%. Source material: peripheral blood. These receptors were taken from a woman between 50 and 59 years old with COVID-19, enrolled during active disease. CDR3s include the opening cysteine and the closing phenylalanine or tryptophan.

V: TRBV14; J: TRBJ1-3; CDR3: CASSLLGTGFRNTIYF
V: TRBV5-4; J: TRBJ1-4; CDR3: CASSLRQGSYATNEKLFF
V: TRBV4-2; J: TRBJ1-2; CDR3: CASSQALGQNANYGYTF
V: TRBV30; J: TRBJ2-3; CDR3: CAWSVDRGPGSTDTQYF
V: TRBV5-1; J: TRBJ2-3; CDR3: CASSLGGGGSTDTQYF
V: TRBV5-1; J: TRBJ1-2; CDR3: CASSLDPRQGFYGYTF
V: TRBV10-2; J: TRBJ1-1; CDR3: CASRQGNTEAFF
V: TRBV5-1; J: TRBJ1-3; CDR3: CASSWNEGGVGNTIYF
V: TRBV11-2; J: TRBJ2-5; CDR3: CASSSRETQYF
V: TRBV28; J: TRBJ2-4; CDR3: CASSGQFQYF
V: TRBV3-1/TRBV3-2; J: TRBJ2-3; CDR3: CASSGGQTDTQYF
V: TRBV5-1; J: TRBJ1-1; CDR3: CASSLDRMNTEAFF
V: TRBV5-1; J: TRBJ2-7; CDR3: CASSWSGAGISYEQYF
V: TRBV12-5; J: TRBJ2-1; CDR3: CASGLDRGIHNEQFF
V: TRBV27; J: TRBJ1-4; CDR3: CASRIRQGVGEKLFF
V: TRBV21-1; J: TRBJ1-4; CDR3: CASSKRAGGGLNEKLFF
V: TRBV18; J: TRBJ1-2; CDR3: CASSPRENYGYTF